This TCR beta chain is drawn from a study of siplizumab effects on memory and regulatory T cells. Overall study findings and caveats: A major contribution to the alloresponse seemed to be made by naive T cells, which seemed more diverse than memory cells.

The protocol was immunoSEQ multiplex PCR, while the TCRdb copy is restricted to in-frame clones and leaves out a portion. The sample lists 94,000 or so clones, more than 85% seen once, with 5.5% to 7.5% in the top ten. This CDR3 comprises 13 residues. Germline CDR1 and CDR2: LNHNV and YYDKDF (reference sequence). This clone was observed a single time. The antigen is not known. This chain links TRBV15 with TRBJ2-5; TRBD2 agrees at 8 bases. TRBJ2-7 matches the DNA end more closely, so the J call is doubtful. Sequencing used CD8+ T cells sorted from blood. The sequence came from a human donor in good health. The CDR3 region has the DNA TGTGCCACCAGCCCAGCGGGAGAGGTCGAGCAGTACTTC. Its protein is CATSPAGEVEQYF.